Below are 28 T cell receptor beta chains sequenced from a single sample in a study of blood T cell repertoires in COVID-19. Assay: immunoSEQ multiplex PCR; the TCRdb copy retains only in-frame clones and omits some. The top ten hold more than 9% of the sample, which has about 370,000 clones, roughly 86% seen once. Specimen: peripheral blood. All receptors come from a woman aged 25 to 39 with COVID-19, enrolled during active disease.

CDR3 bases: TGTGCCAGCAGTCTTATCCTTATCTCCCCCGGCGAGCAGTACTTC. Its protein is CASSLILISPGEQYF. The chain links TRBV28 to TRBJ2-7; D is undetermined. Germline CDR1 reads MDHEN; CDR2 reads SYDVKM. The CDR3 is 15 amino acids. V lost 5 bases to trimming and J lost 6 bases, with 20 bases between them.

CDR3 protein: CASSDSNSGTDTQYF. CDR3 nucleotides: TGTGCCAGCAGTGACTCCAATAGCGGGACAGATACGCAGTATTTT. The gene calls are TRBV6-4 and TRBJ2-3; 7 bases match TRBD2. CDR1 and CDR2 (germline): MRHNA, SNTAGT. The CDR3 spans 15 residues. V shed 0 bases and J 3 bases; nucleotides not matched to a gene: 3.

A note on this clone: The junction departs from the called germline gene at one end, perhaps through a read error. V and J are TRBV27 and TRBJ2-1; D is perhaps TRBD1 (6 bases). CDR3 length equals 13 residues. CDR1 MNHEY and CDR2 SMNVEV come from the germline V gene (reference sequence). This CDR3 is CASSTSTGNGQFF. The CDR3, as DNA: TGTGCCAGCAGTACCTCTACAGGGAATGGGCAGTTCTTC.

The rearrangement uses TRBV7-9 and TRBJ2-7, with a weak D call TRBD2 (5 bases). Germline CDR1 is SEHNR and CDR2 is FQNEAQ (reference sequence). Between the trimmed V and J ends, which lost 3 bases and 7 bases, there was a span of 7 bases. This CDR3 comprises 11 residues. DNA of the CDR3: TGTGCCAGCAGCTTCGAGCGGGAGCAGTACTTC. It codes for CASSFEREQYF.

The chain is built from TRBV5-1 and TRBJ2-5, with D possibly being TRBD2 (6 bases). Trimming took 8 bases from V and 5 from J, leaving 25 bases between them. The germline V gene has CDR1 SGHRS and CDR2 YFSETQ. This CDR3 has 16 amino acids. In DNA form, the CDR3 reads TGCGCCAGTCTACCTAAGAGTAGCGGAGAGGGGGAGACCCAGTACTTC. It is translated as CASLPKSSGEGETQYF.

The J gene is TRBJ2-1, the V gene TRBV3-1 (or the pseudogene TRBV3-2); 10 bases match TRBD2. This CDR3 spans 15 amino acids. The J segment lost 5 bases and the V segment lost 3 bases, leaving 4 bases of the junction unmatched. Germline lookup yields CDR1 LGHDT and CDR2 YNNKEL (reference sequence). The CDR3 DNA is TGTGCCAGCAGCCAGGGGACTAGCGAGCACAATGAGCAGTTCTTC. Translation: CASSQGTSEHNEQFF.

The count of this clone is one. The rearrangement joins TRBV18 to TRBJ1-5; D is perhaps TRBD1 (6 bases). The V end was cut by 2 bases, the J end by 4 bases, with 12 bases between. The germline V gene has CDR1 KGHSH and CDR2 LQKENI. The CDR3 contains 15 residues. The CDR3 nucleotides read TGTGCCAGCTCACCAGGAGGGGGGGGTAATCAGCCCCAGCATTTT. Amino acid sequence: CASSPGGGGNQPQHF. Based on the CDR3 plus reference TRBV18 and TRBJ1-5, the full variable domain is NAGVMQNPRHLVRRRGQEARLRCSPMKGHSHVYWYRQLPEEGLKFMVYLQKENIIDESGMPKERFSAEFPKEGPSILRIQQVVRGDSAAYFCASSPGGGGNQPQHFGDGTRLSIL.

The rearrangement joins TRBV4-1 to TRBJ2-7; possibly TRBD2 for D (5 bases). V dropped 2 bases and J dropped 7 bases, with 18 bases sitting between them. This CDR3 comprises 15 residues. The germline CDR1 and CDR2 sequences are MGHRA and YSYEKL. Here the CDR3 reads CASSQNGWPGWEQYF. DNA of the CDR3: TGCGCCAGCAGCCAAAATGGGTGGCCGGGGTGGGAGCAGTACTTC.

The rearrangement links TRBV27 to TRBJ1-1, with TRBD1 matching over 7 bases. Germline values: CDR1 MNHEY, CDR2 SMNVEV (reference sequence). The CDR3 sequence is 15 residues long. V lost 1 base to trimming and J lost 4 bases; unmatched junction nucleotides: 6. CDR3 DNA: TGTGCCAGCAGTTTATATCAGGGGGGTGTCACTGAAGCTTTCTTT. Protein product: CASSLYQGGVTEAFF.

Here the CDR3 reads CASSKGLGGETQYF. The CDR3 DNA is TGTGCCAGCAGTAAAGGACTAGGTGGCGAGACCCAGTACTTC. This chain uses TRBV2 with TRBJ2-5, with 7 bases matching TRBD2. Germline assignment: CDR1 SNHLY and CDR2 FYNNEI. V gave up 5 bases and J gave up 5 bases; unmatched junction bases: 8. CDR3 length: 14 residues.

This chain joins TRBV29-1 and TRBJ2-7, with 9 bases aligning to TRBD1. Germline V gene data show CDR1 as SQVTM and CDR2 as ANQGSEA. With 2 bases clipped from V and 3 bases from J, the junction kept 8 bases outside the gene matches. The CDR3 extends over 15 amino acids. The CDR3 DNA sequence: TGCAGCGTTGAATCACAGGGGGCGAGTGGCTACGAGCAGTACTTC. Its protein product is CSVESQGASGYEQYF.

The CDR3 region has the DNA TGTGCCAGCAGTGCGGAGGAGGTGGCTACGCAGTATTTT. It translates to CASSAEEVATQYF. The rearrangement links TRBV2 to TRBJ2-3, with a possible D match to TRBD2 (5 bases). The length of the CDR3 is 13 residues. Germline values: CDR1 SNHLY, CDR2 FYNNEI. The V end lost 4 bases, the J end lost 8 bases, and 13 bases lay between the germline ends.

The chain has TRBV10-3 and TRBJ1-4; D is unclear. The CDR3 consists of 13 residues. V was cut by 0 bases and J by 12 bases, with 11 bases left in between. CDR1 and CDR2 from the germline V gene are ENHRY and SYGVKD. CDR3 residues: CAISESSYEELFF. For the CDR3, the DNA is TGTGCCATCAGTGAGTCCAGTTACGAGGAACTGTTTTTT.

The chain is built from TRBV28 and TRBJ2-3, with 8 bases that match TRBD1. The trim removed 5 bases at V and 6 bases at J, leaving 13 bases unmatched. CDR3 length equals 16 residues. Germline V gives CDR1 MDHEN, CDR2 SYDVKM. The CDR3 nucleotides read TGTGCCAGCAGTAGGTCCATGGACAGGGTGTGGGATACGCAGTATTTT. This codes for CASSRSMDRVWDTQYF.

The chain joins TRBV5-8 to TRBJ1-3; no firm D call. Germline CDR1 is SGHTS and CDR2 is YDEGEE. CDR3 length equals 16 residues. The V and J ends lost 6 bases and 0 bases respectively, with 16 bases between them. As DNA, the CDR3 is TGTGCCAGCATCACGGAGGCTGCGTCCTCTGGAAACACCATATATTTT. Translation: CASITEAASSGNTIYF.

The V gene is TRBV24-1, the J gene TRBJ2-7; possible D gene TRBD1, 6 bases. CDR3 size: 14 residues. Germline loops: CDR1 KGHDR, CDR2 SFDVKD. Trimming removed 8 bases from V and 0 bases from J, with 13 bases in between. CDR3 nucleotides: TGTGCCACCACTTTAGACAGGAGCTCCTACGAGCAGTACTTC. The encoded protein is CATTLDRSSYEQYF.

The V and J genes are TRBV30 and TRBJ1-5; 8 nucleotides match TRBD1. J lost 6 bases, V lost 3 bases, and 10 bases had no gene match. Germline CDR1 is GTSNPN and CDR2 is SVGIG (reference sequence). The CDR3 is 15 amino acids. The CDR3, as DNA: TGTGCCTGGAGAGAAGGGACAGGAGGGAGTCAGCCCCAGCATTTT. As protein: CAWREGTGGSQPQHF.

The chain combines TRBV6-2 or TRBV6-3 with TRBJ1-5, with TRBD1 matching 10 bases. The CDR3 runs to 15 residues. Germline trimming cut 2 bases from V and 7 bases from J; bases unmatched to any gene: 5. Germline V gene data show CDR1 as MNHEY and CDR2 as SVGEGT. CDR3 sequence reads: CASSYPDRGSQPQHF. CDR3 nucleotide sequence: TGTGCCAGCAGTTACCCGGACAGGGGGTCACAGCCCCAGCATTTT.

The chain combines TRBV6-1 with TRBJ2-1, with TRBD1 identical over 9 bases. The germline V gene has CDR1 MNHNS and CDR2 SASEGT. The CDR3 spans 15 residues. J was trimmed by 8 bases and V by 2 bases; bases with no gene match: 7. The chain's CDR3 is CASSERGQGIDEQFF. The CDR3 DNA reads TGTGCCAGCAGTGAAAGGGGACAGGGTATCGATGAGCAGTTCTTC.

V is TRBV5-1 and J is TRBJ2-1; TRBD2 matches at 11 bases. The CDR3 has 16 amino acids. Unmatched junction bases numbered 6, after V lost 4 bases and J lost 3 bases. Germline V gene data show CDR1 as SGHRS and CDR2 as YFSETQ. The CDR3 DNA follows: TGCGCCAGCAGCGCGACTAGCGGGACAGGCTACAATGAGCAGTTCTTC. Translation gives CASSATSGTGYNEQFF.

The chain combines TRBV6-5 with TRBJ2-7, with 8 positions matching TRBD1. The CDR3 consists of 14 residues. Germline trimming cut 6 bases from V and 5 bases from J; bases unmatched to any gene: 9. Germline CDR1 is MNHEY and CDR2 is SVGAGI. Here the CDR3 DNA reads TGTGCCAGCAGAAAACAGGGGGTCGGAAACGAGCAGTACTTC. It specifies CASRKQGVGNEQYF.

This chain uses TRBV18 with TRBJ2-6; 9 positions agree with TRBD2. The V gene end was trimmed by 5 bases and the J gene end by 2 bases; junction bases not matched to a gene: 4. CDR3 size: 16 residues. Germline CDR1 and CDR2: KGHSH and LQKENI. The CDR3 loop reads CASSDLAGTGANVLTF. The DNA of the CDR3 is TGTGCCAGCTCAGACCTAGCGGGGACTGGGGCCAACGTCCTGACTTTC.

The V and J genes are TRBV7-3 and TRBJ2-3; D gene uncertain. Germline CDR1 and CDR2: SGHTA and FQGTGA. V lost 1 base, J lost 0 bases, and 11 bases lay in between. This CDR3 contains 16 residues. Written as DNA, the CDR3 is TGTGCCAGCAGCTTAAATCCCAGTCCGAGCACAGATACGCAGTATTTT. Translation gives CASSLNPSPSTDTQYF. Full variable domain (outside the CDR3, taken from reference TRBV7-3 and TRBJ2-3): GAGVSQTPSNKVTEKGKYVELRCDPISGHTALYWYRQSLGQGPEFLIYFQGTGAADDSGLPNDRFFAVRPEGSVSTLKIQRTERGDSAVYLCASSLNPSPSTDTQYFGPGTRLTVL.

Here the CDR3 reads CASSLGGGGYQETQYF. In nucleotides, the CDR3 is TGCGCCAGCAGCTTGGGCGGCGGGGGATACCAAGAGACCCAGTACTTC. The chain carries TRBV5-1 and TRBJ2-5, with 7 bases identical to TRBD2. The CDR3 is 16 residues long. J gave up 0 bases and V 0 bases, and 5 bases lay outside the gene matches. The germline V gene encodes CDR1 SGHRS and CDR2 YFSETQ.

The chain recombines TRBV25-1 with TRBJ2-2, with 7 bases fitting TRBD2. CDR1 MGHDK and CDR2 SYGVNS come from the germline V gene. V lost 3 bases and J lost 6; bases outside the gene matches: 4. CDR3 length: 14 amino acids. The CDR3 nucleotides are TGTGCCAGCAGTGAGTGGGGAGGGGCCGGGGAGCTGTTTTTT. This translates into CASSEWGGAGELFF.

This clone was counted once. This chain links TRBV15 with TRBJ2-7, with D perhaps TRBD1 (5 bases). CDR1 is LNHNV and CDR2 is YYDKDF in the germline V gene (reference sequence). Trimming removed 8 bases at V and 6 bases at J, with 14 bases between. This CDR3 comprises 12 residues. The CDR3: CATGNSGSEQYF. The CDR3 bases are TGTGCCACCGGGAATTCAGGGTCCGAGCAGTACTTC.

CDR3 nucleotide sequence: TGTGCCTGGAGTGTATTCCCGACTAGCGGCAATGAGCAGTTCTTC. Translating gives CAWSVFPTSGNEQFF. This chain uses TRBV30 with TRBJ2-1; the match to TRBD2 covers 9 bases. The CDR3 is 15 residues long. From germline, CDR1 is GTSNPN and CDR2 SVGIG (reference sequence). V shed 0 bases and J 6 bases; nucleotides not matched to a gene: 6. The complete variable domain, with remaining parts taken from reference TRBV30 and TRBJ2-1, reads SQTIHQWPATLVQPVGSPLSLECTVEGTSNPNLYWYRQAAGRGLQLLFYSVGIGQISSEVPQNLSASRPQDRQFILSSKKLLLSDSGFYLCAWSVFPTSGNEQFFGPGTRLTVL.

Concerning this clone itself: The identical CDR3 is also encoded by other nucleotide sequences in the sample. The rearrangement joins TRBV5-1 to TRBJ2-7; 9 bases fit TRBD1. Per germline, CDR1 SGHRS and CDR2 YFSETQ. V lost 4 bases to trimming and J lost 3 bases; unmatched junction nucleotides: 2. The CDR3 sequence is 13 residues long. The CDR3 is CASSRTGDYEQYF. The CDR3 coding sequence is TGCGCCAGCAGCCGGACAGGGGACTACGAGCAGTACTTC.